This TCR beta chain was found in a study of blood T cell repertoires in COVID-19. On the study more broadly: From the United States, Italy and Spain came samples of acute and convalescent COVID-19. T cells, B-cell-depleted T cells, or PBMCs provided the cDNA or gDNA that served as material.

Authors' analysis steps: Using reference gene primer amplification, nucleated cell counts were estimated. The method was immunoSEQ multiplex PCR; TCRdb's version includes in-frame clones alone and lacks a portion of them. That table is the source of V, J and clone size, and D and trimming were worked out from the DNA. The sample has 90,000 to 120,000 clones; about 80% are singletons. The trim removed 9 bases at V and 4 bases at J, leaving 18 bases unmatched. CDR3 length: 17 residues. Germline-derived CDR1 and CDR2 are LNHDA and SQIVND (reference sequence). This chain uses TRBV19 with TRBJ1-5, with 7 bases matching TRBD1. The sample consisted of peripheral blood. The source is a man between 65 and 85 years old with acute or convalescent COVID-19. This CDR3 reads CASQPGTVRKLNQPQHF. DNA for the CDR3: TGTGCCAGCCAGCCTGGGACAGTCAGAAAACTAAATCAGCCCCAGCATTTT. Drawing the rest from reference TRBV19 and TRBJ1-5, the complete variable domain is DGGITQSPKYLFRKEGQNVTLSCEQNLNHDAMYWYRQDPGQGLRLIYYSQIVNDFQKGDIAEGYSVSREKKESFPLTVTSAQKNPTAFYLCASQPGTVRKLNQPQHFGDGTRLSIL.